This T cell receptor (beta chain) was retrieved from a study of T cells in Graves' hyperthyroidism and ophthalmopathy. Looking at the study overall: Blood from the periphery was taken at initial diagnosis, before any treatment. Findings of the study overall: Blood also held most thyroid clonotypes expanded beyond 0.001.

This clonotype has a count of ten or more. Antigen specificity is unknown. Researchers amplified the TCR beta CDR3 regions from RNA transcripts. First-round RT-PCR of the TCR CDR3 relied on the HTBI primer set. In TCRdb, the multiplex PCR reads were re-called with MiXCR into one record per CDR3 protein. This sample carries hundreds of thousands of distinct CDR3 sequences, under 15% of them seen once, and the ten largest clones take around a third. When ophthalmopathy did not progress within 18 months, Graves' hyperthyroidism was considered stable. The study enrolled patients aged 18 to 65 with newly diagnosed hyperthyroidism of under 2 months' duration. The receptor was derived from a woman in her twenties or thirties with Graves' hyperthyroidism. Material for sequencing was blood.

The CDR3 loop reads CASTRGGAGEVSYNEQFF. The CDR3 DNA follows: TGTGCCAGCACTCGAGGAGGAGCGGGAGAGGTTTCCTACAATGAGCAGTTCTTC. The chain links TRBV2 to TRBJ2-1; the match to TRBD2 covers 8 bases. After removal of 7 bases from V and 1 base from J, the junction contained 15 bases not matched to a gene. From germline, CDR1 is SNHLY and CDR2 FYNNEI. The CDR3 totals 18 residues. Drawing the rest from reference TRBV2 and TRBJ2-1, the complete variable domain is EPEVTQTPSHQVTQMGQEVILRCVPISNHLYFYWYRQILGQKVEFLVSFYNNEISEKSEIFDDQFSVERPDGSNFTLKIRSTKLEDSAMYFCASTRGGAGEVSYNEQFFGPGTRLTVL.